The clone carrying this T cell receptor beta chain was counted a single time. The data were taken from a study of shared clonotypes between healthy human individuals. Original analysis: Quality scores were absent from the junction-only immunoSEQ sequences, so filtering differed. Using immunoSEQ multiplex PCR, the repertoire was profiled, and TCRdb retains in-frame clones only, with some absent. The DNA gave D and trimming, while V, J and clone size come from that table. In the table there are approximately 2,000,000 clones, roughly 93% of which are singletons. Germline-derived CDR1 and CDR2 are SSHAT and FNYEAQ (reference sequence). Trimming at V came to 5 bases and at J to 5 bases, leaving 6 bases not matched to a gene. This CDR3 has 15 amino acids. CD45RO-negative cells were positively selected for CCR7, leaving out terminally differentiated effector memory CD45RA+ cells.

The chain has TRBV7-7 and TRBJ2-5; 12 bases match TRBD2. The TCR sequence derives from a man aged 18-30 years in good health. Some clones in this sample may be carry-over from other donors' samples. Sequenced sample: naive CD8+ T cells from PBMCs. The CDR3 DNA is TGTGCCAGCAGCGGACTAGCGGGACCCGCCGAGACCCAGTACTTC. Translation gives CASSGLAGPAETQYF.